One sample yielded the 15 T cell receptor beta chains listed below, sequenced in a study of shared clonotypes between healthy human individuals (TCRdb year 2020). Library prep was done by the immunoSEQ multiplex PCR assay. Drawn from immuneACCESS, this table holds only the in-frame rearrangements with V and J called that TCRdb kept. Clones are partly lost; checked studies trace under half to an unresolved V gene and leave the rest unexplained. Counted in this sample were 2.3 million or so clones; just over 90% of them appeared once. The ten top clones hold 0.3% to 0.4% of the sample. The sample consisted of naive CD4+ T cells from PBMCs. What this sample's cell subset or site label stands for: CD45RA+ positively selected. Receptor source: a man aged 18 to 29 in good health. Some clones in this sample may be carry-over from other donors' samples.

J is TRBJ2-2 and V is TRBV28, with D unresolved. Germline loops: CDR1 MDHEN, CDR2 SYDVKM. V was cut by 7 bases and J by 5 bases, with 14 bases left in between. This CDR3 has 14 residues. This CDR3 reads CASIRVPGTGELFF. The CDR3 DNA is TGTGCCAGCATTAGGGTCCCTGGTACCGGGGAGCTGTTTTTT.

This clone was seen just once. The chain recombines TRBV5-1 with TRBJ2-1; possible D gene TRBD2, 5 bases. This CDR3 spans 14 amino acids. Germline CDR1 reads SGHRS; CDR2 reads YFSETQ. V lost 2 bases and J 10 bases, leaving 16 bases between the germline ends. The CDR3 nucleotides are TGCGCCAGCAGCTTCGGGGTTTCGCCTTGGGAGCAGTTCTTC. This translates into CASSFGVSPWEQFF.

The gene calls are TRBV15 and TRBJ2-3; the D gene is possibly TRBD1 (6 bases). CDR3 size: 16 residues. V was trimmed by 8 bases and J by 6 bases, leaving 24 bases between them. Germline CDR1 and CDR2: LNHNV and YYDKDF (reference sequence). DNA of the CDR3: TGTGCCACCTTGTCGGTAACAGGGCCCAAAGAGGATACGCAGTATTTT. It translates to CATLSVTGPKEDTQYF.

This rearrangement joins TRBV10-3 to TRBJ2-7, with D maybe TRBD1 (5 bases). CDR3 length equals 13 residues. The V and J ends lost 6 bases and 3 bases respectively, with 12 bases between them. Germline CDR1 and CDR2: ENHRY and SYGVKD. CDR3 DNA: TGTGCCATCAGAGGACAAGGAGTCTACGAGCAGTACTTC. Translation: CAIRGQGVYEQYF.

The V gene is TRBV9, the J gene TRBJ2-7; D is undetermined. The germline CDR1 and CDR2 sequences are SGDLS and YYNGEE. V dropped 4 bases and J dropped 0 bases, with 11 bases sitting between them. CDR3 size: 14 residues. CDR3 DNA: TGTGCCAGCAGCCCCCTGGGATACTCCTACGAGCAGTACTTC. It specifies CASSPLGYSYEQYF.

The rearrangement uses TRBV5-1 and TRBJ1-2; perhaps TRBD1 as D (5 bases). Germline values: CDR1 SGHRS, CDR2 YFSETQ. This CDR3 has 13 amino acids. The ends were cut back, 1 base at V and 4 bases at J, with 8 bases in the middle. The CDR3 coding sequence is TGCGCCAGCAGCTTGTCGGGGGGCTATGGCTACACCTTC. Protein: CASSLSGGYGYTF.

V and J are TRBV18 and TRBJ1-3; D call uncertain. From germline, CDR1 is KGHSH and CDR2 LQKENI. The ends were cut back, 2 bases at V and 0 bases at J, with 8 bases in the middle. CDR3 length equals 15 residues. In nucleotides, the CDR3 is TGTGCCAGCTCACCAGCCCGGGTCTCTGGAAACACCATATATTTT. The encoded protein is CASSPARVSGNTIYF. The variable domain in full, completed from reference TRBV18 and TRBJ1-3, reads NAGVMQNPRHLVRRRGQEARLRCSPMKGHSHVYWYRQLPEEGLKFMVYLQKENIIDESGMPKERFSAEFPKEGPSILRIQQVVRGDSAAYFCASSPARVSGNTIYFGEGSWLTVV.

The chain recombines TRBV6-6 with TRBJ2-5; 9 nucleotides line up with TRBD2. This CDR3 comprises 14 residues. V trimming: 10 bases; J trimming: 3 bases; junction bases outside the gene matches: 9. Germline V CDR1 and CDR2: MNHNY, SVGAGI (reference sequence). The CDR3 nucleotides are TGTGCCACCCGTCCTAGCGGGATCAAAGAGACCCAGTACTTC. It specifies CATRPSGIKETQYF.

DNA for the CDR3: TGTGCCAGCAGCGTTCTTCCAACTAATGAAAAACTGTTTTTT. Translating gives CASSVLPTNEKLFF. The rearrangement uses TRBV6-5 and TRBJ1-4; D is ambiguous. CDR1 and CDR2 from the germline V gene are MNHEY and SVGAGI. CDR3 size: 14 residues. V lost 6 bases, J lost 0 bases, and 8 bases lay in between.

Turning to this clone: Other DNA sequences in the same sample also yield this CDR3. The V call is TRBV5-1, the J call TRBJ1-5, with a possible D match to TRBD1 (5 bases). The CDR3 consists of 14 residues. V lost 0 bases to trimming and J lost 6 bases, with 10 bases between them. Germline lookup yields CDR1 SGHRS and CDR2 YFSETQ. In DNA, the CDR3 is TGCGCCAGCAGCTTGGGAGGGGTCGGTCAGCCCCAGCATTTT. Translated: CASSLGGVGQPQHF.

The V call is TRBV5-5, the J call TRBJ2-7; D is tentatively TRBD1 or TRBD2 (6 bases each). Between the trimmed V and J ends, which lost 3 bases and 3 bases, there was a span of 13 bases. CDR1 and CDR2 (germline): SGHKS, YYEKEE (reference sequence). CDR3 length: 14 residues. The CDR3 loop reads CASSSGDTNYEQYF. The CDR3 region has the DNA TGTGCCAGCAGCTCGGGGGACACAAACTACGAGCAGTACTTC.

V is TRBV5-1 and J is TRBJ1-2; 11 bases line up with TRBD1. The CDR3 sequence is 17 residues long. Germline CDR1 SGHRS, CDR2 YFSETQ. V lost 3 bases to trimming and J lost 3 bases; unmatched junction nucleotides: 10. CDR3: CASSSGTGGTFDYGYTF. The CDR3 DNA follows: TGCGCCAGCAGCTCGGGGACAGGGGGAACGTTTGACTATGGCTACACCTTC.

The chain recombines TRBV6-1 with TRBJ2-2; possible D gene TRBD1, 5 bases. CDR3 length: 15 residues. Trimming pared 2 bases from V and 5 bases from J, leaving 12 bases between. Germline-derived CDR1 and CDR2 are MNHNS and SASEGT. The CDR3 DNA is TGTGCCAGCAGTGAACTCGGACATAGGACCGGGGAGCTGTTTTTT. This encodes CASSELGHRTGELFF.

A word on this clone: The sample has other DNA sequences that encode this CDR3 too. The genes are TRBV5-4 and TRBJ2-5, with no clear D. Between the trimmed V and J ends, which lost 0 bases and 1 base, there was a span of 7 bases. The germline V gene encodes CDR1 SGHNT and CDR2 YYREEE (reference sequence). The CDR3 loop spans 14 amino acids. In DNA, the CDR3 is TGTGCCAGCAGCTTGGCCGGCAGCCAAGAGACCCAGTACTTC. Translated, it gives CASSLAGSQETQYF.

A remark on this clone: One junction end disagrees with the germline gene, perhaps due to a read error. V and J are TRBV11-1 and TRBJ2-5, with D unclear. The germline V gene has CDR1 SGHAT and CDR2 FQDESV (reference sequence). This CDR3 comprises 14 residues. For the CDR3, the DNA is TGTGCCAGCAGTTTAGAGGTACACTCAGAGACCCAGTACTTC. Encoded protein: CASSLEVHSETQYF.